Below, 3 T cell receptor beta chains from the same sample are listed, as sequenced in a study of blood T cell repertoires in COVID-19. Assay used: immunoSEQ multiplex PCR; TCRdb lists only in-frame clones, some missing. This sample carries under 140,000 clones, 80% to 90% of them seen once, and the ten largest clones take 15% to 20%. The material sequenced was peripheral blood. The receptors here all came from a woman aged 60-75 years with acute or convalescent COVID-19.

The CDR3 coding sequence is TGCGCCAGCAGCGCTACCGGGACTCTCCTGAATACGCAGTATTTT. Translated, it gives CASSATGTLLNTQYF. This chain connects TRBV4-3 to TRBJ2-3, with a weak D call TRBD2 (6 bases). CDR3 length: 15 amino acids. Germline CDR1 reads LGHNA; CDR2 reads YSLEER. Trimming removed 5 bases from V and 7 bases from J, with 19 bases in between.

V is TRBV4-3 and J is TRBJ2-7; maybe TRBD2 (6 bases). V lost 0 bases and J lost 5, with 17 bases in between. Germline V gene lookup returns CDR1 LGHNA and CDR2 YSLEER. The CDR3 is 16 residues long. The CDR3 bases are TGCGCCAGCAGCCAAGATAGAGCCGGGGGAGGCGACGAGCAGTACTTC. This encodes CASSQDRAGGGDEQYF.

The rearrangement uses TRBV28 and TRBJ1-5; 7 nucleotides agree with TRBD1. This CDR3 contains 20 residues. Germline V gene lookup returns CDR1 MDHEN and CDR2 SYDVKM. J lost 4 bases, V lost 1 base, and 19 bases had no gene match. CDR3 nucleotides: TGTGCCAGCAGTTTATTTGTTGGAGGGGGCAGAAGGTTCTGGAATCAGCCCCAGCATTTT. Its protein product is CASSLFVGGGRRFWNQPQHF. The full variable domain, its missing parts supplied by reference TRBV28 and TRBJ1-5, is DVKVTQSSRYLVKRTGEKVFLECVQDMDHENMFWYRQDPGLGLRLIYFSYDVKMKEKGDIPEGYSVSREKKERFSLILESASTNQTSMYLCASSLFVGGGRRFWNQPQHFGDGTRLSIL.